This paragraph covers one T cell receptor (beta chain) sequence. The sample comes from a study of T cells after yellow fever vaccination. Template switching with 5'RACE generated the TCR cDNA and added a universal primer site and UMIs. TCRdb used MiXCR to reprocess the 5' RACE reads, holding one entry per CDR3 protein. This sample has about 74,000 distinct CDR3 sequences, with 7.1% found just once. The V segment lost 4 bases and the J segment 3 bases; nucleotides outside the gene matches: 6. This CDR3 comprises 16 residues. Germline-derived CDR1 and CDR2 are MNHEY and SVGAGI. The source of this sequence is a man younger than 35 who received the YFV17D yellow fever vaccine. Here the sequenced sample was CD8+ T cells sorted from PBMCs, taken 5 days after the first yellow fever vaccination. The rearrangement joins TRBV6-5 to TRBJ2-1, with TRBD2 identical over 10 bases. As DNA, the CDR3 is TGTGCCAGCAGTTTACTAGCGGGGAGCAACTACAATGAGCAGTTCTTC. Protein product: CASSLLAGSNYNEQFF.